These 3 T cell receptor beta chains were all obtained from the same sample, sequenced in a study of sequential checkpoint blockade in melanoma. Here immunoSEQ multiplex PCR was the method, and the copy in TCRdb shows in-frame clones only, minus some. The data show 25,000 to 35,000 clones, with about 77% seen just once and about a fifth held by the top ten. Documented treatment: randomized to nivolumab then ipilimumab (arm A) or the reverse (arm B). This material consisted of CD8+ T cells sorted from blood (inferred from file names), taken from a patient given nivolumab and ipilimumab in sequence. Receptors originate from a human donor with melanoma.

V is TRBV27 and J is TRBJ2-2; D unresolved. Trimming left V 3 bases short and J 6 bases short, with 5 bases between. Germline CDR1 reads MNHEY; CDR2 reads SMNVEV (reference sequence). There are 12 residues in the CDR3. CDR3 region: CASSFLSGELFF. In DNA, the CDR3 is TGTGCCAGCAGTTTTTTATCCGGGGAGCTGTTTTTT.

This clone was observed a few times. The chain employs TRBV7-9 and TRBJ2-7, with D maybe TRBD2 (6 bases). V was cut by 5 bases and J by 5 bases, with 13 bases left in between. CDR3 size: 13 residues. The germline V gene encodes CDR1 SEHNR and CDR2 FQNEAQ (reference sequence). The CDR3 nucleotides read TGTGCCAGCAGCCAGGCGGGATACCACGAGCAGTACTTC. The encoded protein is CASSQAGYHEQYF.

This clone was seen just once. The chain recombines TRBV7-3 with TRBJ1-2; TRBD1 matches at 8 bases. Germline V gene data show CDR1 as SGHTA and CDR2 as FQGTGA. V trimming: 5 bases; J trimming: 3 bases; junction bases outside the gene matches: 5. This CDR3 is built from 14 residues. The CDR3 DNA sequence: TGTGCCAGCAGCCTTTCAGGGGGCGACTATGGCTACACCTTC. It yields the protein CASSLSGGDYGYTF.